The T cell receptor beta chain described here comes from a study of cytomegalovirus exposure and HLA in healthy donors. Study-wide results and limits: A highly shared variant cluster was judged a likely technical artifact. Common viral pathogens were later found to be apparently linked to several of the most significant clusters.

PCR involved 60 Vbeta and 13 Jbeta primers. Per the original data handling: An analysis that came later counted roughly 80 million unique TCR beta chains, approximately 10 million shared. Sequenced by immunoSEQ multiplex PCR; TCRdb stores in-frame clones only, minus some. The V and J calls and clone size are taken from that table; D and trimming were inferred from the DNA. Among fewer than 200,000 clones listed, roughly 82% were seen once. On this clone: Its antigen is unknown.

V was cut by 0 bases and J by 2 bases, with 11 bases left in between. Germline V gene data show CDR1 as MNHEY and CDR2 as SVGAGI. The CDR3 is 15 amino acids. The sequencing input was PBMCs. This TCR came from a woman between 45 and 65 years old in good health and CMV-seropositive. This sequence joins TRBV6-5 and TRBJ2-7, with D unclear. The CDR3 region is CASSYSSVYTYEQYF. The CDR3 DNA reads TGTGCCAGCAGTTACTCCTCAGTATATACCTACGAGCAGTACTTC.